These 20 T cell receptor beta chains were all obtained from the same sample, sequenced in a study of regulatory T cells in long-lasting Graves disease. Building the TCR beta libraries relied on iRepertoire HTBI primers, and CDR3 regions underwent Arm-PCR. One entry per CDR3 protein, called by TCRdb with MiXCR from the multiplex PCR reads. The data hold roughly 420,000 distinct CDR3 sequences, with around 13% observed a single time. Specified time point: newly diagnosed GD, antithyroid drugs for less than 3 months. Scientists built the TCR library using RNA that was extracted from PBMCs. The sample was also reused in another study, on T cells in Graves' hyperthyroidism and ophthalmopathy.

This specimen was peripheral blood mononuclear cells (PBMCs), taken at new diagnosis, from a patient treated with antithyroid drugs. The receptors here all came from a woman aged 45-60 years with Graves disease.

In its sample, this clonotype was seen many times. This rearrangement joins TRBV2 to TRBJ2-2; TRBD2 agrees at 10 bases. V dropped 3 bases and J dropped 5; count of bases not matched to a gene: 27. The CDR3 is made up of 23 amino acids. The germline CDR1 and CDR2 sequences are SNHLY and FYNNEI. The CDR3: CASSDSGIAGGYMEQGGTGELFF. The CDR3 nucleotides read TGTGCCAGCAGTGATAGTGGAATAGCGGGAGGTTATATGGAACAAGGTGGGACCGGGGAGCTGTTTTTT.

This clonotype was counted between two and nine times. This chain connects TRBV4-2 to TRBJ2-3; possible D gene TRBD2, 5 bases. This CDR3 region has 15 residues. Trimming pared 4 bases from V and 3 bases from J, leaving 14 bases between. Germline values: CDR1 LGHNA, CDR2 YNFKEQ. The CDR3: CASSPMSGKTDTQYF. CDR3 DNA: TGTGCCAGCAGCCCCATGTCCGGGAAAACAGATACGCAGTATTTT.

This clonotype has only a few counts. The rearrangement links TRBV20-1 to TRBJ2-3; D tentatively fits TRBD1 or TRBD2 (6 bases each). CDR1 and CDR2 (germline): DFQATT, SNEGSKA (reference sequence). This CDR3 has 17 amino acids. V shed 4 bases and J shed 0 bases, with 20 bases lying between them. The chain's CDR3 is CSANRPDSRGSTDTQYF. The CDR3 nucleotides read TGCAGTGCTAACCGCCCGGACAGTCGGGGGAGCACAGATACGCAGTATTTT.

The chain employs TRBV27 and TRBJ2-2; 9 bases are shared with TRBD2. CDR1 MNHEY and CDR2 SMNVEV come from the germline V gene (reference sequence). V trimming: 3 bases; J trimming: 1 base; junction bases outside the gene matches: 3. This CDR3 is 16 amino acids long. The CDR3 bases are TGTGCCAGCAGTTTGGCTAGCGGGATGAACACCGGGGAGCTGTTTTTT. It yields the protein CASSLASGMNTGELFF.

On this clonotype itself: One base away lies a much larger clone, so this may be a sequencing read error. V gene TRBV27 combines with J gene TRBJ2-5, with D perhaps matching TRBD1 or TRBD2 (5 bases each). The germline V gene has CDR1 MNHEY and CDR2 SMNVEV (reference sequence). V dropped 8 bases and J dropped 2 bases, with 15 bases sitting between them. The CDR3 is made up of 14 amino acids. The CDR3 bases are TGTGCCAGCCTTACCGGGACGGAACAAGAGACCCAGTACTTC. Translating gives CASLTGTEQETQYF.

This clonotype was detected a few times. The V and J genes are TRBV7-8 and TRBJ1-5, with 10 bases identical to TRBD1. The CDR3 runs 15 residues. Per the germline V gene, CDR1 is SGHVS and CDR2 is FQNEAQ. With V trimmed by 5 bases and J by 4 bases, 5 bases remained unmatched. The CDR3 DNA follows: TGTGCCAGCAGCGGCCGGGACAGGGGAAATCAGCCCCAGCATTTT. This codes for CASSGRDRGNQPQHF.

This clonotype was observed many times. J is TRBJ2-1 and V is TRBV12-3 or TRBV12-4; D ambiguous. The CDR3 sequence is 14 residues long. V was clipped by 3 bases and J by 4 bases, with 10 bases between them. The CDR3 sequence: CASSLASYYNEQFF. The CDR3 DNA sequence: TGTGCCAGCAGTTTGGCCTCGTATTACAATGAGCAGTTCTTC.

The chain employs TRBV5-5 and TRBJ2-7; 7 nucleotides agree with TRBD1. CDR1 and CDR2 from the germline V gene are SGHKS and YYEKEE (reference sequence). The CDR3 contains 15 residues. V lost 3 bases and J lost 1; bases outside the gene matches: 7. The CDR3 region has the DNA TGTGCCAGCAGCTCCTTGACAGGGTGGTCCTACGAGCAGTACTTC. This encodes CASSSLTGWSYEQYF.

This clonotype was seen repeatedly, ten times or more. This chain joins TRBV9 and TRBJ2-7, with D tentatively TRBD1 or TRBD2 (5 bases each). The V gene lost 4 bases and the J gene lost 6 bases, with 20 bases spanning the gap. CDR1 SGDLS and CDR2 YYNGEE come from the germline V gene. The CDR3 length is 15 residues. The CDR3 bases are TGTGCCAGCAGCTCCCGGGACGAGACGTTCGTCGAGCAGTACTTC. It encodes CASSSRDETFVEQYF. Full variable domain (missing parts from reference TRBV9 and TRBJ2-7): DSGVTQTPKHLITATGQRVTLRCSPRSGDLSVYWYQQSLDQGLQFLIQYYNGEERAKGNILERFSAQQFPDLHSELNLSSLELGDSALYFCASSSRDETFVEQYFGPGTRLTVT.

The V gene is TRBV12-3 or TRBV12-4, the J gene TRBJ2-2; 11 positions agree with TRBD2. This CDR3 has 15 residues. J lost 7 bases, V lost 4 bases, and 5 bases had no gene match. CDR3 sequence: CASSSGTSGLGELFF. CDR3 DNA: TGTGCCAGCAGTTCAGGGACTAGCGGCCTCGGGGAGCTGTTTTTT.

As for this clonotype: A much larger clone differs by one base, so this may be a read error. V is TRBV29-1 and J is TRBJ2-1, with TRBD1 matching over 7 bases. Per germline, CDR1 SQVTM and CDR2 ANQGSEA. This CDR3 has 13 residues. The V and J ends lost 2 bases and 6 bases, in that order; junction bases with no gene match: 4. CDR3 amino acids: CSVERGTVNEQFF. As DNA, the CDR3 is TGCAGCGTTGAAAGGGGGACAGTCAATGAGCAGTTCTTC.

This clonotype was detected many times. The chain uses TRBV20-1 and TRBJ2-1; 9 bases are shared with TRBD2. V shed 0 bases and J 1 base; nucleotides not matched to a gene: 4. The length of the CDR3 is 16 residues. Germline V gives CDR1 DFQATT, CDR2 SNEGSKA (reference sequence). DNA of the CDR3: TGCAGTGCTAGAGACATAGCGGGAGTATCCTACAATGAGCAGTTCTTC. It translates to CSARDIAGVSYNEQFF.

With respect to this clonotype: A much larger clone sits a single nucleotide away, making a read error possible. The V and J genes are TRBV5-1 and TRBJ2-7; TRBD2 matches at 13 bases. Losses at the gene ends were 0 bases for V and 7 bases for J; bases not matched to a gene: 7. Germline loops: CDR1 SGHRS, CDR2 YFSETQ. The CDR3 runs to 16 residues. CDR3 bases: TGCGCCAGCAGCTTGGGGACTAGCGGGAGTCTCAATGAGCAGTACTTC. It encodes CASSLGTSGSLNEQYF.

This clonotype turned up a few times. A junction boundary mismatches the germline segment, possibly from a read error. This sequence joins TRBV2 and TRBJ2-7; 10 nucleotides line up with TRBD2. This CDR3 is 15 amino acids long. Germline CDR1 reads SNHLY; CDR2 reads FYNNEI. For the CDR3, the DNA is TGTGCCAGCAGCGCGTTTTCTAGCGGGAGTTACGAGCAGTGCTTC. The encoded protein is CASSAFSSGSYEQCF.

This clonotype was seen repeatedly, ten times or more. This chain uses TRBV11-3 with TRBJ2-1; 13 bases align to TRBD2. The CDR3 runs 17 residues. Losses at the gene ends were 5 bases for V and 3 bases for J; bases not matched to a gene: 7. Per the germline V gene, CDR1 is SGHNT and CDR2 is YENEEA. CDR3 region: CASSQTSGRAFYNEQFF. The CDR3 coding sequence is TGTGCCAGCAGCCAAACTAGCGGGAGGGCCTTCTACAATGAGCAGTTCTTC.

This clonotype was counted ten times or more. The V gene is TRBV2, the J gene TRBJ2-3, with TRBD2 as a possible D gene (5 bases). The CDR3 contains 14 residues. Trimming shortened V by 7 bases and J by 0 bases, and 11 bases separated the two germline ends. CDR1 and CDR2 (germline): SNHLY, FYNNEI. The CDR3 sequence: CASNEGASTDTQYF. The CDR3 DNA reads as TGTGCCAGCAACGAGGGAGCTAGCACAGATACGCAGTATTTT.

Ten or more counts support this clonotype. The gene calls are TRBV13 and TRBJ1-5; D is possibly TRBD1 (5 bases). The germline V and J ends were trimmed by 6 bases and 3 bases, with 12 bases remaining between them. The CDR3 consists of 14 residues. Germline V gives CDR1 PRHDT, CDR2 FYEKMQ (reference sequence). The CDR3 DNA reads TGTGCCAGCAGTAGGGCAGGGCACAATCAGCCCCAGCATTTT. Amino acids: CASSRAGHNQPQHF. The complete variable domain, with remaining parts taken from reference TRBV13 and TRBJ1-5, reads AAGVIQSPRHLIKEKRETATLKCYPIPRHDTVYWYQQGPGQDPQFLISFYEKMQSDKGSIPDRFSAQQFSDYHSELNMSSLELGDSALYFCASSRAGHNQPQHFGDGTRLSIL.

CDR3 DNA sequence: TGCGCCAGCAGCTTATCAGGGAACCCCTCTGGGGCCAACGTCCTGACTTTC. It encodes CASSLSGNPSGANVLTF. The chain uses TRBV5-1 and TRBJ2-6; a weak D match, TRBD1 (5 bases). V gave up 2 bases and J gave up 0 bases, with 12 bases separating them. The CDR3 covers 17 residues. Germline V gene lookup returns CDR1 SGHRS and CDR2 YFSETQ. Filled out from reference TRBV5-1 and TRBJ2-6, the complete variable domain reads KAGVTQTPRYLIKTRGQQVTLSCSPISGHRSVSWYQQTPGQGLQFLFEYFSETQRNKGNFPGRFSGRQFSNSRSEMNVSTLELGDSALYLCASSLSGNPSGANVLTFGAGSRLTVL.

At least ten counts were recorded for this clonotype. V is TRBV28 and J is TRBJ2-7, with a possible D match to TRBD1 (6 bases). The CDR3 consists of 14 residues. Trimming left V 3 bases short and J 6 bases short, with 15 bases between. CDR1 and CDR2 from the germline V gene are MDHEN and SYDVKM. CDR3 loop: CASSFVRGFIEQYF. CDR3 sequence (DNA): TGTGCCAGCAGTTTCGTCAGGGGTTTTATCGAGCAGTACTTC.

A few counts support this clonotype. CDR3 nucleotides: TGCAGTGCCAGGAATAATTCACCCCTCCACTTT. Encoded protein: CSARNNSPLHF. The V gene is TRBV20-1, the J gene TRBJ1-6, with no clear D. Germline CDR1 DFQATT, CDR2 SNEGSKA (reference sequence). This CDR3 has 11 amino acids. The V gene lost 6 bases and the J gene lost 5 bases, with 5 bases spanning the gap.